The entry below gives a single T cell receptor (beta chain) sequence along with its context. This sample was taken from a study of T cells in tumors and immune-related adverse events. The assay was immunoSEQ multiplex PCR, and TCRdb's table has in-frame clones only and misses some. The sample includes several thousand clones, around 95% of them seen just once. V was shortened by 1 base and J by 5 bases, with 7 bases between the two germline ends. The CDR3 length is 13 residues. Germline V gene data show CDR1 as MGHRA and CDR2 as YSYEKL. This sequence was found in a female donor with metastatic renal cell carcinoma. The V and J genes are TRBV4-1 and TRBJ2-3; D uncertain. Sequencing was performed on lymph node tissue, taken from a patient treated with anti-PD-1 therapy. In nucleotides, the CDR3 is TGCGCCAGCAGCCAAGTTTGGGGAGATACGCAGTATTTT. It is translated as CASSQVWGDTQYF.